This TCR beta chain emerged from a study of a mutant IDH1 vaccine in newly diagnosed glioma. Noted time point: week 47, end of study. Each vaccine dose was 300 ug of mutant IDH1 20-mer peptide, with topical imiquimod. CDR1 is KGHSH and CDR2 is LQKENI in the germline V gene. V lost 4 bases to trimming and J lost 3 bases; unmatched junction nucleotides: 3. CDR3 length equals 15 residues. TCRdb keeps only in-frame clones here, not all; method: immunoSEQ multiplex PCR. The table lists under 40,000 clones, roughly four fifths of them singletons. This clone occurred once. The antigen is unknown. This rearrangement joins TRBV18 to TRBJ2-5; 12 nucleotides align to TRBD1. The input for sequencing was PBMCs, taken from a glioma patient whose treatment included an IDH1 peptide vaccine. This TCR derives from a man aged 25 to 40 with glioma. CDR3 region: CASSRDRGPEETQYF. The CDR3 DNA is TGTGCCAGCTCACGGGACAGGGGGCCCGAAGAGACCCAGTACTTC.